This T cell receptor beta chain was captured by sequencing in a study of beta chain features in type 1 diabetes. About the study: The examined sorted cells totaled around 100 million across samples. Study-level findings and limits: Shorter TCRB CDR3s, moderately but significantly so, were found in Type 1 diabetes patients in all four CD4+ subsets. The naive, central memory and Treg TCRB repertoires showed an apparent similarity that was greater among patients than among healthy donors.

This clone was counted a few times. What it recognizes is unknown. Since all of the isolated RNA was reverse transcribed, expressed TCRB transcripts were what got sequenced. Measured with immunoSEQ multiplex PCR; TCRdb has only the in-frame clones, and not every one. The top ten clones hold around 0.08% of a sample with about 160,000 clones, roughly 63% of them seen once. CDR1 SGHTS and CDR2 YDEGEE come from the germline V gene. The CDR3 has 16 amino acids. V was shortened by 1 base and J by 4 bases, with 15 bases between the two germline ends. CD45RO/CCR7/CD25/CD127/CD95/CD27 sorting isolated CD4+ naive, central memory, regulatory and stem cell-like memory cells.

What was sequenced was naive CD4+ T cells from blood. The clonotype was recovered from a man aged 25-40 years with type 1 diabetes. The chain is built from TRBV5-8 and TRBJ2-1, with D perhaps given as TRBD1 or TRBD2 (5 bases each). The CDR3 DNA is TGTGCCAGCAGCTTGTTCTTGGGACGGATTTACAATGAGCAGTTCTTC. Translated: CASSLFLGRIYNEQFF.